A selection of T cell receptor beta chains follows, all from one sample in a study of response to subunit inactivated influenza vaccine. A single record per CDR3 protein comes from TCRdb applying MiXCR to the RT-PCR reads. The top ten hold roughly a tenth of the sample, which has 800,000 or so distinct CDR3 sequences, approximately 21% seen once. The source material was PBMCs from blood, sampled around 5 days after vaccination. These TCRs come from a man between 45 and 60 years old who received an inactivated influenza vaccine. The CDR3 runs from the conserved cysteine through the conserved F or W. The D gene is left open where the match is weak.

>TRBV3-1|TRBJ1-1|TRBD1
CASSQGGGDKAFF
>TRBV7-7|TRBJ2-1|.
CASSLEVANNEQFF
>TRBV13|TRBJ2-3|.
CASSLGPQGTPDTQYF
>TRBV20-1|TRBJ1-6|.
CSALGSPNSPLHF
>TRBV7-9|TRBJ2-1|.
CASRERRATGNEQFF
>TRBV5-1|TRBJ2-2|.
CASSLRGPTNTGELFF
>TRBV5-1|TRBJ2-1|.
CASSPSGRNEQFF
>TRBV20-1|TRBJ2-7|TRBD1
CSARSGQLALDEQYF
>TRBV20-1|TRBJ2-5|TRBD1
CSGTGNQETQYF
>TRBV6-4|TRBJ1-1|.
CAIGAGNTEAFF
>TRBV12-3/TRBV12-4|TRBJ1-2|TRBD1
CASGTGGYGYTF
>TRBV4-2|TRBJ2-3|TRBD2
CASSQPGTSGGTDTQYF
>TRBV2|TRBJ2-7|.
CASIRPGSYEQYF
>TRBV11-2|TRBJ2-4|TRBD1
CASSPDRGLDIQYF
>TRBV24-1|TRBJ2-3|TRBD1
CATSDVPGQGDTQYF
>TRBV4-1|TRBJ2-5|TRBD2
CASSHLAGRLQETQYF
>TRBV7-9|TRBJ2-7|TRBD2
CASRRTSGGLNEQYF
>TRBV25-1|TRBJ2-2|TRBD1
CASSKTGDSNTGELFF
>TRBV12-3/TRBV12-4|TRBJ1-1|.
CASSLWRSTEAFF
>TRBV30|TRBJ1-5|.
CAWSVLNSNQPQHF
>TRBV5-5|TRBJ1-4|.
CASSLKTGWDQKLFF
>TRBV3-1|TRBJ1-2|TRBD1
CASSRSRGPKSGYTF
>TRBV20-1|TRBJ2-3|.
CSARSGSTDTQYF
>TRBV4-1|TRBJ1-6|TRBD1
CASSQDRGGVTVSPLHF
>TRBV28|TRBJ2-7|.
CASSYPGADYEQYF
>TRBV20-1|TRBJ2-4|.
CSASRRTDIQYF
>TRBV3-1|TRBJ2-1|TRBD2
CASSFGLAGGPEQFF
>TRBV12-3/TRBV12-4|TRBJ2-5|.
CASSPLIQETQYF
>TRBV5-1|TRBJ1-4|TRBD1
CASSWDSTSEKLFF
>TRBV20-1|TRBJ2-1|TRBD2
CSASSGTSGFNEQFF
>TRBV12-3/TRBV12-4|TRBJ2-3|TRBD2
CASSLRGGHPDTQYF